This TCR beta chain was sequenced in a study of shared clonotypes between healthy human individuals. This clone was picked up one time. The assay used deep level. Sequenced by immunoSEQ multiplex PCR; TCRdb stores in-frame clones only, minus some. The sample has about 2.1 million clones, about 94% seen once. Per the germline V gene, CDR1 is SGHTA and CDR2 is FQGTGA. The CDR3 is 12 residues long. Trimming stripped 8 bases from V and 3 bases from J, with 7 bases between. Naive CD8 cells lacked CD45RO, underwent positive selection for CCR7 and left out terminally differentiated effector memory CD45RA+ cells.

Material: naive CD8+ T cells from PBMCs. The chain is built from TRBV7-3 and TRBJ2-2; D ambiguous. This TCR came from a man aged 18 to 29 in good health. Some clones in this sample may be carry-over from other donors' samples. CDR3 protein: CASLAYTGELFF. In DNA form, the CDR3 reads TGTGCCAGCTTAGCCTACACCGGGGAGCTGTTTTTT.